The 5 T cell receptor beta chains below come from one sample, sequenced in a study of PD-L1 blockade in urothelial cancer. Clones were sequenced by immunoSEQ multiplex PCR, and TCRdb holds only the in-frame ones, with some missing. The table includes about 30,000 clones, approximately 87% detected once. The material was PBMCs, obtained around atezolizumab (anti-PD-L1) treatment. These receptors were obtained from a man between 50 and 59 years old with urothelial cancer.

V usage is TRBV7-2 and J usage is TRBJ1-2; 9 bases fit TRBD1. V shed 1 base and J 1 base; nucleotides not matched to a gene: 10. CDR1 is SGHTA and CDR2 is FQGNSA in the germline V gene. CDR3 length: 18 residues. The CDR3 bases are TGTGCCAGCAGCTTAGGCTCCGGGACAGGGAGGATTAACTATGGCTACACCTTC. Protein: CASSLGSGTGRINYGYTF.

The V call is TRBV9, the J call TRBJ1-3; 7 bases line up with TRBD1. CDR3 size: 15 residues. The V gene's germline CDR1 is SGDLS and CDR2 YYNGEE. J was trimmed by 2 bases and V by 4 bases; bases with no gene match: 6. The CDR3 spells CASSLTGEPGNTIYF. CDR3 nucleotide sequence: TGTGCCAGCAGCCTCACAGGGGAACCTGGAAACACCATATATTTT. The full variable domain, in which reference TRBV9 and TRBJ1-3 provide the parts outside the CDR3, is DSGVTQTPKHLITATGQRVTLRCSPRSGDLSVYWYQQSLDQGLQFLIQYYNGEERAKGNILERFSAQQFPDLHSELNLSSLELGDSALYFCASSLTGEPGNTIYFGEGSWLTVV.

The V and J genes are TRBV27 and TRBJ2-3; 9 positions agree with TRBD2. Germline-derived CDR1 and CDR2 are MNHEY and SMNVEV (reference sequence). V shed 6 bases and J 13 bases; nucleotides not matched to a gene: 20. This CDR3 is built from 16 residues. The CDR3 reads CASRTSGAGGLQPEYF. DNA for the CDR3: TGTGCCAGCAGGACCTCAGGAGCGGGAGGTCTCCAACCGGAGTATTTT.

The genes are TRBV28 and TRBJ1-2; D unclear. CDR1 and CDR2 (germline): MDHEN, SYDVKM. The CDR3 consists of 11 residues. Trimming stripped 10 bases from V and 8 bases from J, with 14 bases between. CDR3 DNA: TGTGCCACCCGGATCACTAGCGGCTACACCTTC. Translating gives CATRITSGYTF.

This clone was seen just once. The V call is TRBV7-9, the J call TRBJ2-1; the D gene is possibly TRBD2 (5 bases). The germline V gene has CDR1 SEHNR and CDR2 FQNEAQ (reference sequence). The CDR3 runs to 18 residues. V lost 7 bases to trimming and J lost 0 bases, with 22 bases between them. The CDR3 DNA reads TGTGCCAGCATCCCTCGGGTAGGTGTAGCGAGCTCCTACAATGAGCAGTTCTTC. Amino acid sequence: CASIPRVGVASSYNEQFF. The variable domain in full, completed from reference TRBV7-9 and TRBJ2-1, reads DTGVSQNPRHKITKRGQNVTFRCDPISEHNRLYWYRQTLGQGPEFLTYFQNEAQLEKSRLLSDRFSAERPKGSFSTLEIQRTEQGDSAMYLCASIPRVGVASSYNEQFFGPGTRLTVL.